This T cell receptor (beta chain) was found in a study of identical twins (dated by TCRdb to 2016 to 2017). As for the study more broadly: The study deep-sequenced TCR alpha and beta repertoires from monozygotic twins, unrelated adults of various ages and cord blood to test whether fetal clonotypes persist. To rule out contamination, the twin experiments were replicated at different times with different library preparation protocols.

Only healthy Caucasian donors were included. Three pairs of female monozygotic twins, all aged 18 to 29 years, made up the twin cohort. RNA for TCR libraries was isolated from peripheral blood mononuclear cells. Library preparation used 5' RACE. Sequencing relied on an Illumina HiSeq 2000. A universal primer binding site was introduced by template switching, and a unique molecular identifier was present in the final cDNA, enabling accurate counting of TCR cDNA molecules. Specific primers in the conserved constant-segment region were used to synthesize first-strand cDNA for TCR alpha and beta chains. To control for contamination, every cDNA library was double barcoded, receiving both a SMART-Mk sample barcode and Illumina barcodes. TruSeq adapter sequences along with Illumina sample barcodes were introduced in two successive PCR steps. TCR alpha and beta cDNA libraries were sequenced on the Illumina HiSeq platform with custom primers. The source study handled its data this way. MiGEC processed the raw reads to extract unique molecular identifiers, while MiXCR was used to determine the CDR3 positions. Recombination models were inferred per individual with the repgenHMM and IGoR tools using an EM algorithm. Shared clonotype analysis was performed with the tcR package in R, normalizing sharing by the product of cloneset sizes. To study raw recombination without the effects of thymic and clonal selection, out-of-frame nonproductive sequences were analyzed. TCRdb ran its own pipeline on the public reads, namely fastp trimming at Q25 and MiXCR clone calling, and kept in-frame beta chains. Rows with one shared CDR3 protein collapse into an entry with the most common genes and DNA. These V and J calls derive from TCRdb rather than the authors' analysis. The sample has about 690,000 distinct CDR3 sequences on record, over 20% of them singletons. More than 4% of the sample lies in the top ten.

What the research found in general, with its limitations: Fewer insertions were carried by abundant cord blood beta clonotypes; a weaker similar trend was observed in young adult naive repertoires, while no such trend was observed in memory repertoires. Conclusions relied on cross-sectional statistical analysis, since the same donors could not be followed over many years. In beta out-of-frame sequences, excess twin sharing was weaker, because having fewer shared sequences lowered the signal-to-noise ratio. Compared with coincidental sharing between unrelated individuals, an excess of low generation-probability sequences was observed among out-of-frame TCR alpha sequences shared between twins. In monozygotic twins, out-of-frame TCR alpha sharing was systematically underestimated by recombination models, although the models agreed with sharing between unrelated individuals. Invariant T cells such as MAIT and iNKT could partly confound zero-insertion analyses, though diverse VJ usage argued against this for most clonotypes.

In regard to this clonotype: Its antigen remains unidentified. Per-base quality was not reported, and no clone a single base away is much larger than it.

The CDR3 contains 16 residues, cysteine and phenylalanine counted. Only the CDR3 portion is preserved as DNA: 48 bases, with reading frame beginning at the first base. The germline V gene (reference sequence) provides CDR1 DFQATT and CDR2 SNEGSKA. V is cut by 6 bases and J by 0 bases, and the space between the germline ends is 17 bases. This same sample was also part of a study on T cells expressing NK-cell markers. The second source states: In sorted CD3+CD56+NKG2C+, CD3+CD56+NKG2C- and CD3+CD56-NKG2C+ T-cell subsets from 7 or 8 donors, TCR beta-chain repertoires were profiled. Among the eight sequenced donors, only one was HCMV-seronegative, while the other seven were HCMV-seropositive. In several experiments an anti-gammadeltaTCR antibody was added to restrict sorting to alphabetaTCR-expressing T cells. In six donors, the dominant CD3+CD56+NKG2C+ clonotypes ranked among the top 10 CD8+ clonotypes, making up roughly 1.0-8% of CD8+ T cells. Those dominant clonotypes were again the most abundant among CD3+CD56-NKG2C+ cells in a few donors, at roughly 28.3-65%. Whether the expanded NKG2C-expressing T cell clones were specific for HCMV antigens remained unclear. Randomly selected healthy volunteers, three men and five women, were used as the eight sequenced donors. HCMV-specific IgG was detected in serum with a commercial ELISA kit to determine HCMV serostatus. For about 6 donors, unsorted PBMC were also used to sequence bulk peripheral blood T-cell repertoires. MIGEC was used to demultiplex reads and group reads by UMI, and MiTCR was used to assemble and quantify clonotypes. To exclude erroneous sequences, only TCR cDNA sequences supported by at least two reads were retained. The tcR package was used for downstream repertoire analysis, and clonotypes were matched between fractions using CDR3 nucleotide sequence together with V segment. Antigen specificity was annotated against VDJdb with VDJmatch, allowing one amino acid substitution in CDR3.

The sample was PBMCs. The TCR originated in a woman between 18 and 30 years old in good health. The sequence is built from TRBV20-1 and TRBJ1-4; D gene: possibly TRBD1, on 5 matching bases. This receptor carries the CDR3 CSAPRTGRTTNEKLFF. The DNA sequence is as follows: TGCAGTGCCCCGCGTACGGGACGGACAACTAATGAAAAACTGTTTTTT.